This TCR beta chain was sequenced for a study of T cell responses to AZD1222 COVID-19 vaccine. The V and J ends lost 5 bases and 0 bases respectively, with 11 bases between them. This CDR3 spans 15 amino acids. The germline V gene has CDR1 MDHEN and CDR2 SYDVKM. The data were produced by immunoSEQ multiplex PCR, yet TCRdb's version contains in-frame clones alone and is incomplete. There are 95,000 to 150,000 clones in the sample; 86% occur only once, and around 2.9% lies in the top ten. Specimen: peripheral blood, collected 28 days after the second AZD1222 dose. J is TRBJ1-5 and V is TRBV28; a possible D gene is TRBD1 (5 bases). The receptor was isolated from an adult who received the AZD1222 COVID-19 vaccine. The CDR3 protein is CASSPQTDSNQPQHF. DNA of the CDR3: TGTGCCAGCAGTCCCCAGACAGATAGCAATCAGCCCCAGCATTTT.